The T cell receptor beta chain under discussion was sequenced for a study of spatial heterogeneity in lung cancer. Every TCR cDNA molecule carried a tag that served as a unique molecular identifier. MiXCR, applied by TCRdb to the 5' RACE reads, yields one record per CDR3 protein. The repertoire holds around 110,000 distinct CDR3 sequences, with 12% as singletons. Time point defined: blood at routine non-recurrence follow-up after resection. The sequenced material consisted of unsorted whole RNA from tumor, nontumor lung or frozen PBMC. This clonotype was recorded at least ten times. This CDR3 contains 14 residues. The V and J ends lost 4 bases and 4 bases, in that order; junction bases with no gene match: 6. CDR1 and CDR2 from the germline V gene are DFQATT and SNEGSKA (reference sequence).

This sample comprised PBMCs, obtained at follow-up. The chain has TRBV20-1 and TRBJ2-7; 11 bases fit TRBD2. This TCR was sampled from a male donor with early-stage non-small cell lung cancer. CDR3 nucleotides: TGCAGTGCTACCCTAGCGGGGGGCGGGTACGAGCAGTACTTC. Amino acids: CSATLAGGGYEQYF.